This TCR beta chain emerged from a study of blood T cell repertoires in COVID-19. In the study overall: COVID-19 samples from acute and convalescent phases originated in the United States, Italy and Spain. Sources were T cells, B-cell-depleted T cells, or PBMCs; the material itself was cDNA or gDNA.

Clones were read by immunoSEQ multiplex PCR, and TCRdb kept only the in-frame ones, dropping some. This table has fewer than 250,000 clones, 80% to 90% appearing once. CDR3 size: 15 residues. CDR1 is MNHEY, CDR2 SMNVEV, per germline (reference sequence). Between the trimmed V and J ends, which lost 3 bases and 6 bases, there was a span of 18 bases. The sequence was collected from a woman aged 40 to 49 who had been exposed to COVID-19. V gene TRBV27 combines with J gene TRBJ2-7, with a weak D call TRBD1 (6 bases). Sequencing input: PBMCs or T cells enriched from blood (not recorded which). The DNA for the CDR3 is TGTGCCAGCAGTTTTCTGAGACAGGCCGGGTTCGAGCAGTACTTC. Translated, it gives CASSFLRQAGFEQYF.